The entry that follows covers one TCR beta chain sequence. Both 60 Vbeta primers and 13 Jbeta primers went into the PCR. Method: immunoSEQ multiplex PCR; TCRdb's copy keeps in-frame clones and lacks some. This sample has about 160,000 clones, with about 75% found just once. The sample comes from a study of cytomegalovirus exposure and HLA in healthy donors. This TCR was sampled from a man aged 18-30 years in good health and CMV-seronegative. The sequencing input was PBMCs.

The CDR3 nucleotides are TGCGCCAGCAGCAAACTAGCGGGAGTAGGGAATGAGCAGTTCTTC. Protein: CASSKLAGVGNEQFF. V gene TRBV4-1 combines with J gene TRBJ2-7; 11 bases match TRBD2. The DNA end lines up better with TRBJ2-1; the J call may be wrong. Germline V lookup: CDR1 MGHRA, CDR2 YSYEKL. This CDR3 is built from 15 residues.